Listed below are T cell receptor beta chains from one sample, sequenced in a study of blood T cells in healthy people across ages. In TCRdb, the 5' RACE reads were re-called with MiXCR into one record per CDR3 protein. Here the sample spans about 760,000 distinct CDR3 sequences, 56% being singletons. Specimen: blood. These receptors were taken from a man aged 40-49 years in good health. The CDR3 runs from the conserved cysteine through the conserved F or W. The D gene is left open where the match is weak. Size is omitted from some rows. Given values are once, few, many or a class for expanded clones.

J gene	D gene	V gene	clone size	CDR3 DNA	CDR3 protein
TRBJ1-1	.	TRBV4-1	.	TGCGCCAGCAGCCAAGATCGGGGCCCCTCTGAAGCTTTCTTT	CASSQDRGPSEAFF
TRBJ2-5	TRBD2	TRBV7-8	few	TGTGCCAGCAGCTTAGCCAGCGGGAGTTTAATTGAGACCCAGTACTTC	CASSLASGSLIETQYF
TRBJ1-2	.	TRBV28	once	TGTGCCAGCAGGGTCCTGGGGGCTGAGGGCTACACCTTC	CASRVLGAEGYTF
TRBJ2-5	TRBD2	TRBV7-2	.	TGTGCCAGCAGCTTAGAGCGGGAGGATTGGGAGACCCAGTACTTC	CASSLEREDWETQYF
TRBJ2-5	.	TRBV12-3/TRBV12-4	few	TGTGCCAGCAGTGGGGATGGCCCGGGGACCCAGTACTTC	CASSGDGPGTQYF
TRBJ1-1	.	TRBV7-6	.	TGTGCCAGCAGTATAGGGCAGAACACTGAAGCTTTCTTT	CASSIGQNTEAFF
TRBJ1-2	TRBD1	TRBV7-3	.	TGTGCCAGCAGCTTAACCCCGGGACAGAACTATGGCTACACCTTC	CASSLTPGQNYGYTF
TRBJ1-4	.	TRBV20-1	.	TGCAGTGCTGGTCCCGGGACTCATAATGAAAAACTGTTTTTT	CSAGPGTHNEKLFF
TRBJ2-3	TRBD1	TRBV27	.	TGTGCCAGCAGACTTCCGGGACAGGGCGTAGATACGCAGTATTTT	CASRLPGQGVDTQYF
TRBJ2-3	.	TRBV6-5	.	TGTGCCAGCAGCGGAATCCGGGACGATTCAGATACGCAGTATTTT	CASSGIRDDSDTQYF
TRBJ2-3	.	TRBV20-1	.	TGCAGTGCTAGAGATAGACAGGAACGGGAGTCGCCGTATTTT	CSARDRQERESPYF
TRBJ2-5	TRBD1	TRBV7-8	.	TGTGCCAGCAGACCCGGGACAGGGGGAAAATTAGCTTCTTTCCAAGAGACCCAGTACTTC	CASRPGTGGKLASFQETQYF
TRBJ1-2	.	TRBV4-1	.	TGCGCCAGCAGCCAAGAGTCGCAGTTCGCGAACTATGGCTACACCTTC	CASSQESQFANYGYTF
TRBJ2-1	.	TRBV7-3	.	TGTGCCAGCAGCTTAACCGGACTACTCTCGAATGAGCAGTTCTTC	CASSLTGLLSNEQFF
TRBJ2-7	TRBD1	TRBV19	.	TGTGCCAGTAGTGGGACAGAAGACTACGAGCAGTACTTC	CASSGTEDYEQYF
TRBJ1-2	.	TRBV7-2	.	TGTGCCAGCACCCTCAGACAGGCATTTCATGGCTACACCTTC	CASTLRQAFHGYTF
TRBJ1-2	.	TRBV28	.	TGTGCCAGCAGTTTACTACAGTGTGGGTACACCTTC	CASSLLQCGYTF
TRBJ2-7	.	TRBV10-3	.	TGTGCCATCAGTGAGTCACCGGTGACGAAGGTCCTTTCCTACGAGCAGTACTTC	CAISESPVTKVLSYEQYF
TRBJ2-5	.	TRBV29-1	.	TGCAGCATACAACAGGGTGGGCAAGAGACCCAGTACTTC	CSIQQGGQETQYF
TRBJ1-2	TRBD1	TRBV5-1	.	TGCGCCAGCAGCTTGGTACAGGGGTCCCTCTATGGCTACACCTTC	CASSLVQGSLYGYTF
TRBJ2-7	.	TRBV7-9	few	TGTGCCAGCAGCCCCCAGACAGCTATGTACTTC	CASSPQTAMYF
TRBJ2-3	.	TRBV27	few	TGTGCCAGCAGGGTTTCAGCGTTTTTAACGAGCACAGATACGCAGTATTTT	CASRVSAFLTSTDTQYF
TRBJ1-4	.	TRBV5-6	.	TGTGCCAGCAGTTCTCCCGGGGGACGCGAAAAACTGTTTTTT	CASSSPGGREKLFF
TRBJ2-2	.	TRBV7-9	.	TGTGCCAGCAGCCCCCCGGGATCGGCTGACACCGGGGAGCTGTTTTTT	CASSPPGSADTGELFF
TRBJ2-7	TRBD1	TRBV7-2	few	TGTGCCAGCAGCTACACCGGGACAGGGGGCTCCTACGAGCAGTACTTC	CASSYTGTGGSYEQYF
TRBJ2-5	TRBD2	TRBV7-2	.	TGTGCCAGCAGACGAGCCTCGGGGGGGTACCAAGAGACCCAGTACTTC	CASRRASGGYQETQYF
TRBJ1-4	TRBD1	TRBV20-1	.	TGCAGTGCTACAGGGGGTGGTGAAAAACTGTTTTTT	CSATGGGEKLFF
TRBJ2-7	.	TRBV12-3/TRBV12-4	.	TGTGCCAGCAGTGGCGGTGGGCAGCGGAGCGAGCAGTACTTC	CASSGGGQRSEQYF
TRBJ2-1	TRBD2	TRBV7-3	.	TGTGCCAGCAGCTTAAAGGGGAGACTAGCAAACAATGAGCAGTTCTTC	CASSLKGRLANNEQFF
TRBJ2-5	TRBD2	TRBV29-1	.	TGCAGCGTTGGGGAGGGGTTGGAGACCCAGTACTTC	CSVGEGLETQYF
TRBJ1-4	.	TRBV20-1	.	TGCAGTGCTAGACTACCTCAGGGGAGGGAGGAAAAACTGTTTTTT	CSARLPQGREEKLFF
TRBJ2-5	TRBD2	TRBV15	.	TGTGCCACCAGCAGAGATTCCGGGAGGGTCAGGACAGAGACCCAGTACTTC	CATSRDSGRVRTETQYF
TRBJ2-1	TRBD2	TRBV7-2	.	TGTGCCAGCAGCCTAAGTAGCGGGGGGACCTACAATGAGCAGTTCTTC	CASSLSSGGTYNEQFF
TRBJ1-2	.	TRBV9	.	TGTGCCAGCAGCCCATTGGGCCAAAACTATGGCTACACCTTC	CASSPLGQNYGYTF
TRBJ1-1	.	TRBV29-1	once	TGCAGCGTTGAACGCCTGGAAGGCACTGAAGCTTTCTTT	CSVERLEGTEAFF
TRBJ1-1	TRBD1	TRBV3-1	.	TGTGCCAGCAGCCAAACCGCAGGGGGTTGGAACACTGAAGCTTTCTTT	CASSQTAGGWNTEAFF
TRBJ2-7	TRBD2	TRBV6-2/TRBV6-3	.	TGTGCCAGCAGTTCCCCCGGACTAGCGGGGAATCAACCCTACGAGCAGTACTTC	CASSSPGLAGNQPYEQYF
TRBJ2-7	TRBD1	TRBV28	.	TGTGCCAGCAGGGGCGGGACAGGGCTCTACGAGCAGTACTTC	CASRGGTGLYEQYF
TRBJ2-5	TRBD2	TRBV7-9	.	TGTGCCAGCAGCTCGGTTATGAGCGGGGGGGCCTGGGAGACCCAGTACTTC	CASSSVMSGGAWETQYF
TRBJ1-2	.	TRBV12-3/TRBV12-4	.	TGTGCCAGCAGTTTGTCGGGGACGACTATCTATGGCTACACCTTC	CASSLSGTTIYGYTF
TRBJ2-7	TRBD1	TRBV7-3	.	TGTGCCAGCAGCCCAGGAGCGACAGGGATGAACGAGCAGTACTTC	CASSPGATGMNEQYF
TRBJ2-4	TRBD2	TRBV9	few	TGTGCCAGCAGCTTGGAGGGGCTAGCGGGAGGCCTAGCCAAAAACATTCAGTACTTC	CASSLEGLAGGLAKNIQYF
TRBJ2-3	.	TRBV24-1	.	TGTGCCACCAGTGGGGGGTTGATGCGGGGCCTTAACACAGATACGCAGTATTTT	CATSGGLMRGLNTDTQYF
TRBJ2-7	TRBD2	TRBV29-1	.	TGCAGCGTTTGCCTTGGTAGCGGGAGCAACGAGCAGTACTTC	CSVCLGSGSNEQYF
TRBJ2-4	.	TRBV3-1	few	TGTGCCAGCAGCCACGATCGAGCCCCCGCACCAAACATTCAGTACTTC	CASSHDRAPAPNIQYF
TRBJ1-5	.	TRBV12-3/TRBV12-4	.	TGTGCCAGCAGTCACAGGGAAGCTCAGCCCCAGCATTTT	CASSHREAQPQHF
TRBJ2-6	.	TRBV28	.	TGTGCCAGTTGGGGGTCGGACTCTGGGGCCAACGTCCTGACTTTC	CASWGSDSGANVLTF
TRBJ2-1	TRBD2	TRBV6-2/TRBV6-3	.	TGTGCCAGCAGGACAGGGACTAGCGGGAGTGTCCTGTTCTTC	CASRTGTSGSVLFF